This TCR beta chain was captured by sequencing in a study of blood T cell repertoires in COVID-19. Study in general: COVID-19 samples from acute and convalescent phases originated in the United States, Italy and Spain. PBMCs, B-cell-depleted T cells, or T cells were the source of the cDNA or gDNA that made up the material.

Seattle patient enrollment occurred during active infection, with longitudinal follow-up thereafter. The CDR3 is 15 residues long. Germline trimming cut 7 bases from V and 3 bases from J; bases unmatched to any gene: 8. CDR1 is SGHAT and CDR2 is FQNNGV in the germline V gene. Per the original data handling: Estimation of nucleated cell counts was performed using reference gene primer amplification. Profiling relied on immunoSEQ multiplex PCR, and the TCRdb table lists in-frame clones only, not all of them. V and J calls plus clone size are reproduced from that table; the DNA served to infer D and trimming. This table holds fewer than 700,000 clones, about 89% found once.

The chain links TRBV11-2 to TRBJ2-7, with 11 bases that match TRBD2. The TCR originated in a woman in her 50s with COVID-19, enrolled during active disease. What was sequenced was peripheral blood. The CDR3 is CASTATSGGFYEQYF. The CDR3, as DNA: TGTGCCAGCACCGCAACTAGCGGGGGCTTCTACGAGCAGTACTTC.